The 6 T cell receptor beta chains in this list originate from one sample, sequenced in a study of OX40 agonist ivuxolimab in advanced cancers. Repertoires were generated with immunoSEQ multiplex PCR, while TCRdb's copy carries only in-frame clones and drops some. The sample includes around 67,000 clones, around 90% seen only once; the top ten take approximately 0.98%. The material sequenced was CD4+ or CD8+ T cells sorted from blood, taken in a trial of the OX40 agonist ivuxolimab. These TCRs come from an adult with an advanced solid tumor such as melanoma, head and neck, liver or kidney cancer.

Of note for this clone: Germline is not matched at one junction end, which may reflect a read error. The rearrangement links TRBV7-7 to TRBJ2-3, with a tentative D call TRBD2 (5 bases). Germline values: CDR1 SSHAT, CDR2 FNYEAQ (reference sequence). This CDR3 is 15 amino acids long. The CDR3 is CASSLGFGLTDTQYF. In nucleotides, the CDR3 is TGTGCTAGCAGCCTCGGGTTCGGACTCACCGATACGCAGTATTTT. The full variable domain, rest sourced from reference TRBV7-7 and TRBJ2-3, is GAGVSQSPRYKVTKRGQDVTLRCDPISSHATLYWYQQALGQGPEFLTYFNYEAQPDKSGLPSDRFSAERPEGSISTLTIQRTEQRDSAMYRCASSLGFGLTDTQYFGPGTRLTVL.

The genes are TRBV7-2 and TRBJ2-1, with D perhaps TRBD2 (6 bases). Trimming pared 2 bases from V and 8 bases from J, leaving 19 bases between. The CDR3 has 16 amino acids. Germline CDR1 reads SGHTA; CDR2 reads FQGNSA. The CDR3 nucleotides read TGTGCCAGCAGCTTAAGACGGAGGGAAAGGGGAGATGAGCAGTTCTTC. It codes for CASSLRRRERGDEQFF.

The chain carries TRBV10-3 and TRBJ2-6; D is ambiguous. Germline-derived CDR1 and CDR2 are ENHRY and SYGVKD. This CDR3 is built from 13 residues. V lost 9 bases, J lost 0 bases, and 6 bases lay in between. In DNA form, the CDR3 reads TGTGCCATAGGAAGCTCTGGGGCCAACGTCCTGACTTTC. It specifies CAIGSSGANVLTF.

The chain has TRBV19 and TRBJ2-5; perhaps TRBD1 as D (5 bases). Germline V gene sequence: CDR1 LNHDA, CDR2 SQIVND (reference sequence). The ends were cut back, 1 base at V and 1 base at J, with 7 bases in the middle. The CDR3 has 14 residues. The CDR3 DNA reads TGTGCCAGTAGTATAGTAGGGGCCCAAGAGACCCAGTACTTC. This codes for CASSIVGAQETQYF. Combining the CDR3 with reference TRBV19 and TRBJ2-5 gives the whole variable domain DGGITQSPKYLFRKEGQNVTLSCEQNLNHDAMYWYRQDPGQGLRLIYYSQIVNDFQKGDIAEGYSVSREKKESFPLTVTSAQKNPTAFYLCASSIVGAQETQYFGPGTRLLVL.

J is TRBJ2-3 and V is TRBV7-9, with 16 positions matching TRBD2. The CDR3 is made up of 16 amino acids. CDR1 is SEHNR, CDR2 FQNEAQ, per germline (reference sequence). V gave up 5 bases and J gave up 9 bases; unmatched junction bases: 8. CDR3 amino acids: CASSRTGTSGGATQYF. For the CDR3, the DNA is TGTGCCAGCAGCCGCACCGGGACTAGCGGGGGGGCGACGCAGTATTTT.

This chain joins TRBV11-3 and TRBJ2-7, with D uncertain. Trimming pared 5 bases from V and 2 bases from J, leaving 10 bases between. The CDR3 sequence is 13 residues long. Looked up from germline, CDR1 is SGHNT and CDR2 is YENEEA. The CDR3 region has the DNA TGTGCCAGCAGCCTGGCAGAAACCTACGAGCAGTACTTC. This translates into CASSLAETYEQYF.